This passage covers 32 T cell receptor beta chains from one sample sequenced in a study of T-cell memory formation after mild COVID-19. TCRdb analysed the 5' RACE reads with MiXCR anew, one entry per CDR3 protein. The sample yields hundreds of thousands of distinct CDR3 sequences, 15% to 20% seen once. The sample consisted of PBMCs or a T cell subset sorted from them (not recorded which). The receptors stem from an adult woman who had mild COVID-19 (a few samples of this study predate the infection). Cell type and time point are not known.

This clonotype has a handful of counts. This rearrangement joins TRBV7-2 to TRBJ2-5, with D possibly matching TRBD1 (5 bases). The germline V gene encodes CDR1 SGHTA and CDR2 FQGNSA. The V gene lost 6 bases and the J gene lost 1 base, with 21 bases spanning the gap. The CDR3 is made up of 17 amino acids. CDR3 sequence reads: CASSILTESLIQETQYF. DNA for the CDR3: TGTGCCAGCAGTATCTTGACAGAATCACTTATCCAAGAGACCCAGTACTTC.

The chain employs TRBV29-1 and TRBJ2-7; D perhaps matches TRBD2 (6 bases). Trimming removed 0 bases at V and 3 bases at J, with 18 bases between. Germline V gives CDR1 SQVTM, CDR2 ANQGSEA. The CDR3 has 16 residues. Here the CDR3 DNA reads TGCAGCGTTGAAGACGCGGGACCCCACGCGAACTACGAGCAGTACTTC. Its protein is CSVEDAGPHANYEQYF.

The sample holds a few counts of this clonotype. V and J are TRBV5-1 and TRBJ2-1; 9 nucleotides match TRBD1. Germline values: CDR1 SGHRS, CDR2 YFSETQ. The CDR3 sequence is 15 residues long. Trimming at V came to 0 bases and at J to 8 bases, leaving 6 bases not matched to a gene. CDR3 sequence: CASSLDTGGLDEQFF. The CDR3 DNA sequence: TGCGCCAGCAGCTTGGATACAGGGGGCTTGGATGAGCAGTTCTTC.

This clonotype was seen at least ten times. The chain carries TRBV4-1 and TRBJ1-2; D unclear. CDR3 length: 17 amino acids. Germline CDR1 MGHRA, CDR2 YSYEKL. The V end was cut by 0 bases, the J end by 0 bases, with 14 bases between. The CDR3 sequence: CASSQEFFRGPNYGYTF. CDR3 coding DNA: TGCGCCAGCAGCCAAGAGTTTTTTCGCGGGCCTAACTATGGCTACACCTTC.

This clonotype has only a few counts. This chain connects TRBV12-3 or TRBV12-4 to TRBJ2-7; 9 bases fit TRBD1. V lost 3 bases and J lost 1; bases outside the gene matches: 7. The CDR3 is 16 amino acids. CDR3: CASSFSGTGRSYEQYF. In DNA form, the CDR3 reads TGTGCCAGCAGTTTTTCCGGGACAGGGCGTTCCTACGAGCAGTACTTC.

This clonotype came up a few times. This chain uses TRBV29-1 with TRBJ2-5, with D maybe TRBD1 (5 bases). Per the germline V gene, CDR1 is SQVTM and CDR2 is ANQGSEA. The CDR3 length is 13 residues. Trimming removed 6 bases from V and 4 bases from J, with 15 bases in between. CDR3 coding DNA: TGCAGCGTGACCCTCCTAAGGGGAGAGACCCAGTACTTC. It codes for CSVTLLRGETQYF.

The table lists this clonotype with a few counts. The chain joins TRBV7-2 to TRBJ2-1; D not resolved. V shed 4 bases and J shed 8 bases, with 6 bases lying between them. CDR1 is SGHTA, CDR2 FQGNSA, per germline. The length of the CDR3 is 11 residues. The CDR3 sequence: CASSWKHEQFF. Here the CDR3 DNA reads TGTGCCAGCAGCTGGAAGCATGAGCAGTTCTTC.

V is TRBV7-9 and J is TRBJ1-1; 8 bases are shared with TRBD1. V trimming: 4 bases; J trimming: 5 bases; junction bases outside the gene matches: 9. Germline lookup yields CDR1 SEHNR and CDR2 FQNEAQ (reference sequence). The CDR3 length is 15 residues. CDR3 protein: CASSSAQGGGTEAFF. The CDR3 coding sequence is TGTGCCAGCAGCTCCGCACAGGGGGGTGGGACTGAAGCTTTCTTT. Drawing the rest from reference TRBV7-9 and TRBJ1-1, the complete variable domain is DTGVSQNPRHKITKRGQNVTFRCDPISEHNRLYWYRQTLGQGPEFLTYFQNEAQLEKSRLLSDRFSAERPKGSFSTLEIQRTEQGDSAMYLCASSSAQGGGTEAFFGQGTRLTVV.

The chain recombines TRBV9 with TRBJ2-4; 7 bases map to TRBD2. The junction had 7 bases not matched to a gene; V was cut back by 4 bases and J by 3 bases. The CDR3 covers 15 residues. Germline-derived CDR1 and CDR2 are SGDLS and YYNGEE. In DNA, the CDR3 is TGTGCCAGCAGCCCCCCCAGCGGGAACAAAAACATTCAGTACTTC. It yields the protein CASSPPSGNKNIQYF.

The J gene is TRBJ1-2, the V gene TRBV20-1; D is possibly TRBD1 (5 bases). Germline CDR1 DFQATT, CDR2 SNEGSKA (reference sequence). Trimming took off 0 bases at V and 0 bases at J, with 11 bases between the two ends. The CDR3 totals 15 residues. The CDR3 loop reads CSARDHGHPNYGYTF. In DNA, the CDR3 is TGCAGTGCTAGAGATCACGGACACCCTAACTATGGCTACACCTTC.

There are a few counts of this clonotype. CDR3 amino acids: CASSLASGPPGSYNEQFF. The CDR3 bases are TGCGCCAGCAGCTTGGCCTCGGGCCCACCTGGCTCCTACAATGAGCAGTTCTTC. V and J are TRBV5-1 and TRBJ2-1, with D unclear. V was shortened by 0 bases and J by 0 bases, with 16 bases between the two germline ends. Germline V gene data show CDR1 as SGHRS and CDR2 as YFSETQ. The CDR3 extends over 18 amino acids.

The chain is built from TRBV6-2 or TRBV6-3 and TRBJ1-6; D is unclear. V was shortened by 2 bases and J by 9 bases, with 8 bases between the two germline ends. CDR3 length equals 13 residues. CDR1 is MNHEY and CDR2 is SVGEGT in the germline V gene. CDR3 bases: TGTGCCAGCAGTTACACGGGTAGTTCACCCCTCCACTTT. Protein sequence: CASSYTGSSPLHF.

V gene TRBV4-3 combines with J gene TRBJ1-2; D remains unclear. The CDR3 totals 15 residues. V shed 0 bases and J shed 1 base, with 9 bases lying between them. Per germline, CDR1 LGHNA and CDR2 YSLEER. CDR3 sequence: CASSQDLRSNYGYTF. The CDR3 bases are TGCGCCAGCAGCCAAGATTTAAGGAGTAACTATGGCTACACCTTC.

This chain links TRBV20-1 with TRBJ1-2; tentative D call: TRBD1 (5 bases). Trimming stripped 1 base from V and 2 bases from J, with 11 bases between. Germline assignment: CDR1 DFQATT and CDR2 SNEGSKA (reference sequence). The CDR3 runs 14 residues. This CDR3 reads CSARGGVPNYGYTF. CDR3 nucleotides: TGCAGTGCTAGAGGGGGGGTTCCAAACTATGGCTACACCTTC.

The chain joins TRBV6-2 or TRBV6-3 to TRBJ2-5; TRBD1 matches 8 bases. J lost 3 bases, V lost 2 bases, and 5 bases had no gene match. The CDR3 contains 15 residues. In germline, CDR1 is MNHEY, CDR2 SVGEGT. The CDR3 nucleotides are TGTGCCAGCAGTTACCCAGGGACAGGAAAAGAGACCCAGTACTTC. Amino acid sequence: CASSYPGTGKETQYF.

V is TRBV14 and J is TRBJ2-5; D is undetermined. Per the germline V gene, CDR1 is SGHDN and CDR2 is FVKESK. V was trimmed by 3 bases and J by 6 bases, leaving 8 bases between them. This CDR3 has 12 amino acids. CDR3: CASSQFGQTQYF. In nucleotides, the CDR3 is TGTGCCAGCAGCCAGTTCGGACAGACCCAGTACTTC.

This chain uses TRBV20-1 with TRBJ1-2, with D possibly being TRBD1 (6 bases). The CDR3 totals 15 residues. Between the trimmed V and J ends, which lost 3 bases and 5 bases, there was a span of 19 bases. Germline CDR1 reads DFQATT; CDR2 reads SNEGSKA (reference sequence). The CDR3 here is CSASTDRVFLYGYTF. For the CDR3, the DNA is TGCAGTGCTAGTACGGACAGAGTTTTCCTGTATGGCTACACCTTC.

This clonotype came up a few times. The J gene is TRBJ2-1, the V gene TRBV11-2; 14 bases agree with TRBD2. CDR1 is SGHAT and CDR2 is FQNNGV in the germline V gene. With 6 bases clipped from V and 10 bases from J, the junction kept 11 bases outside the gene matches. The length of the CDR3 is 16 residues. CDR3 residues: CASRHGLAGGVGEQFF. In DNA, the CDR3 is TGTGCCAGCAGACATGGACTAGCGGGGGGCGTGGGCGAGCAGTTCTTC.

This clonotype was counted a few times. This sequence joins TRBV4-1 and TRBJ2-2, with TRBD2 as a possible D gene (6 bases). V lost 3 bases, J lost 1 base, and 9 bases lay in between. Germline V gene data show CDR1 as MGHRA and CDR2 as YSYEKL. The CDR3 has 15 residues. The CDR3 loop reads CASSQGGLNTGELFF. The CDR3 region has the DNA TGCGCCAGCAGCCAGGGGGGACTGAACACCGGGGAGCTGTTTTTT.

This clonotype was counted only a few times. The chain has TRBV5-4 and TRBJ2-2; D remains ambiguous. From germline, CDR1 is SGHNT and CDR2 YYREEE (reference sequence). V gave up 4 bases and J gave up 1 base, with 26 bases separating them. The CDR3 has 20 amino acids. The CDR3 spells CASSLGDVVSYRRNTGELFF. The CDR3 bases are TGTGCCAGCAGCCTAGGTGATGTTGTTAGTTACCGGAGGAACACCGGGGAGCTGTTTTTT.

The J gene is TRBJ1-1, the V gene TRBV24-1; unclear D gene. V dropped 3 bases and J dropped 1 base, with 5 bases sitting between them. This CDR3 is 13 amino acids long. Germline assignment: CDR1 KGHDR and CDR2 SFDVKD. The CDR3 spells CATSDPRNTEAFF. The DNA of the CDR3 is TGTGCCACCAGTGATCCGAGGAACACTGAAGCTTTCTTT.

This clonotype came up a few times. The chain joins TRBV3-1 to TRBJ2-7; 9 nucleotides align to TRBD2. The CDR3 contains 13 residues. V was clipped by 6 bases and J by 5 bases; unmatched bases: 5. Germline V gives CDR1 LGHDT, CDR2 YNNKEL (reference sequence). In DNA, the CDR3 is TGTGCCAGCAGGAAGCGGGAGGTTGACGAGCAGTACTTC. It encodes CASRKREVDEQYF.

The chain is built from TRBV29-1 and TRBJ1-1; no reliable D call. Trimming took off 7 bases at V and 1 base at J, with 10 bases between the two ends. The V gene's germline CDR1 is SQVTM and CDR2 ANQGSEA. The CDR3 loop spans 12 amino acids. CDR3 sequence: CSGGLENTEAFF. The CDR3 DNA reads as TGCAGCGGAGGCTTGGAGAACACTGAAGCTTTCTTT.

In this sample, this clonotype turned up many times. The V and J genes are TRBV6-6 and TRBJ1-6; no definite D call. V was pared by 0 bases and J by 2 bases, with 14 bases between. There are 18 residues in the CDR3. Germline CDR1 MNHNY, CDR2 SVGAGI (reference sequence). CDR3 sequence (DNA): TGTGCCAGCAGTTACTCGGGTTTTGAAGGGCCCTATAATTCACCCCTCCACTTT. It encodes CASSYSGFEGPYNSPLHF.

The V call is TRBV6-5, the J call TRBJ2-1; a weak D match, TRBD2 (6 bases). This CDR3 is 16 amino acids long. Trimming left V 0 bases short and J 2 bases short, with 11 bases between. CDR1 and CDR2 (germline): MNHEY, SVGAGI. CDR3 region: CASSYSGSGPYNEQFF. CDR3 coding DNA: TGTGCCAGCAGTTACTCGGGTAGCGGCCCCTACAATGAGCAGTTCTTC.

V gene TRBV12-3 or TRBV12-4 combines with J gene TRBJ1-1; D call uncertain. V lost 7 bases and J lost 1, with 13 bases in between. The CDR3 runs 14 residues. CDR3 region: CASTPLRRNTEAFF. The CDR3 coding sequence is TGTGCCAGCACCCCCCTTCGGCGGAACACTGAAGCTTTCTTT.

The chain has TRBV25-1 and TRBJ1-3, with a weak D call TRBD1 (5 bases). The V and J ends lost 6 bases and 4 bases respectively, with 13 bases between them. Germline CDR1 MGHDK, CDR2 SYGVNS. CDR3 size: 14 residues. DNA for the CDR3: TGTGCCAGCAGCGTGGACCAGGGCGGAAACACCATATATTTT. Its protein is CASSVDQGGNTIYF.

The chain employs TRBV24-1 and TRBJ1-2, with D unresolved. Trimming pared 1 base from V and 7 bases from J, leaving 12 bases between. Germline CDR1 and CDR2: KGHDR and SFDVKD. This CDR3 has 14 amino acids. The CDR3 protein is CATSDLGQAGGYTF. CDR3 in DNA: TGTGCCACCAGTGATTTAGGCCAGGCTGGTGGCTACACCTTC.

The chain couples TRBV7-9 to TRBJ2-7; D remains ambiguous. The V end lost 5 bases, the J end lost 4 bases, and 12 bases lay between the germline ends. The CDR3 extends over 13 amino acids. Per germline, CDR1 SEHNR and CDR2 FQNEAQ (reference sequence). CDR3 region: CASSRNGLYEQYF. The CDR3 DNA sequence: TGTGCCAGCAGCAGAAACGGATTATACGAGCAGTACTTC.

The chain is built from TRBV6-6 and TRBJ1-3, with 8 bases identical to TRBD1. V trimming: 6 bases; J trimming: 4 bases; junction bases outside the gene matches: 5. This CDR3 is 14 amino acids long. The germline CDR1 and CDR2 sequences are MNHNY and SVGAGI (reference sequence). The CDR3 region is CASSRDRPGNTIYF. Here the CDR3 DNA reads TGTGCCAGCAGCCGGGACAGGCCCGGAAACACCATATATTTT.

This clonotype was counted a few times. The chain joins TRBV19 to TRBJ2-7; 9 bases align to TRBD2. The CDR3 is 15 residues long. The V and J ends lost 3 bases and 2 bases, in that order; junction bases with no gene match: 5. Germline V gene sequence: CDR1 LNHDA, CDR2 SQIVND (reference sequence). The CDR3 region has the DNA TGTGCCAGTAGTATGCGACTAGCGGATCCCTACGAGCAGTACTTC. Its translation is CASSMRLADPYEQYF.

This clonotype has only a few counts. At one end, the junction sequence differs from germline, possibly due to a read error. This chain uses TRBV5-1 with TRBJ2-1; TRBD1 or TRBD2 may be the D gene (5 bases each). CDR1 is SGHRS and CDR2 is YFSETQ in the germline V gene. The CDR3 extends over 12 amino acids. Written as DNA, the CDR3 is TGCGCCAGCAGCCCCCTCACCGGGACCCTGAGTTTC. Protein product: CASSPLTGTLSF.